A selection of T cell receptor beta chains follows, all from one sample in a study of vaccination and CD4 T cells after COVID-19. These receptors' targets are unknown. One entry per CDR3 protein results from TCRdb running MiXCR on the PCR reads. The repertoire holds about 14,000 distinct CDR3 sequences, with less than 65% as singletons. This specimen was CD4+ T cells from blood, cultured in vitro, taken before SARS-CoV-2 vaccination. The receptors shown here come from a human donor who had recovered from COVID-19. CDR3s include the opening cysteine and the closing phenylalanine or tryptophan. D genes are given only for firm matches. Not all rows give a size; the values are once, few, many and, for expanded clones, a class.

j_call | v_call | d_call | clone_size | cdr3_length | cdr3_nt | cdr3_aa
TRBJ2-7 | TRBV12-3/TRBV12-4 | TRBD1 | . | 14 | TGTGCCAGCAGACTAGGGACAGGGACCTACGAGCAGTACTTC | CASRLGTGTYEQYF
TRBJ1-1 | TRBV20-1 | . | . | 12 | TGCAGTGCTAGGGGGGAAAACACTGAAGCTTTCTTT | CSARGENTEAFF
TRBJ2-7 | TRBV20-1 | . | . | 15 | TGCAGTGCTAGAGTCGGCAGAGGGACTTCCTACGAGCAGTACTTC | CSARVGRGTSYEQYF
TRBJ1-2 | TRBV19 | TRBD1 | few | 15 | TGTGCCAGTAGTTCCCGACAGGGGGCTAACTATGGCTACACCTTC | CASSSRQGANYGYTF
TRBJ1-5 | TRBV6-1 | TRBD1 | few | 13 | TGTGCCAGTTCAGACAGGGGAAAGCAGCCCCAGCATTTT | CASSDRGKQPQHF
TRBJ2-2 | TRBV27 | . | . | 13 | TGTGCCAGCAAGGCCTCGAACACCGGGGAGCTGTTTTTT | CASKASNTGELFF
TRBJ2-2 | TRBV27 | TRBD1 | once | 15 | TGTGCCAGCAGTTTATTTGCAGGGGGCCGGGGGGAGCTGTTTTTT | CASSLFAGGRGELFF
TRBJ1-2 | TRBV7-2 | . | few | 15 | TGTGCCAGCAGCTTAGAGGGACGGAGAGATGTCGGCTACACCTTC | CASSLEGRRDVGYTF
TRBJ2-3 | TRBV2 | . | . | 16 | TGTGCCAGCAGTGAAGAAGGCAGTACAAGCACAGATACGCAGTATTTT | CASSEEGSTSTDTQYF
TRBJ1-1 | TRBV2 | TRBD1 | . | 15 | TGTGCCAGCAGTCGGACAGGGGGGTTGAACACTGAAGCTTTCTTT | CASSRTGGLNTEAFF
TRBJ1-6 | TRBV11-2 | TRBD1 | few | 16 | TGTGCCAGCAGGCCACTCGGGACAGGGGACAATTCACCCCTCCACTTT | CASRPLGTGDNSPLHF
TRBJ2-3 | TRBV6-4 | . | . | 14 | TGTGCCAGCAGTACGGAGGGCGGCACAGATACGCAGTATTTT | CASSTEGGTDTQYF
TRBJ2-1 | TRBV7-2 | TRBD1 | . | 17 | TGTGCCAGCAGCCCGCGGACAGGCCAGGGTTCCTACAATGAGCAGTTCTTC | CASSPRTGQGSYNEQFF
TRBJ2-2 | TRBV25-1 | . | . | 16 | TGTGCCAGCAGTGAGGGGGGGGCTCTTAACACCGGGGAGCTGTTTTTT | CASSEGGALNTGELFF
TRBJ2-5 | TRBV6-4 | TRBD2 | . | 13 | TGTGCCAGCAGTAGACTAGCGGAAGAGACCCAGTACTTC | CASSRLAEETQYF
TRBJ1-1 | TRBV7-8 | . | . | 16 | TGTGCCAGCACCCCAGGGACGGAGCGTCGGGGGACTGAAGCTTTCTTT | CASTPGTERRGTEAFF
TRBJ2-1 | TRBV19 | TRBD2 | . | 13 | TGTGTAGTAGCGGGAGGTTCCTACAATGAGCAGTTCTTC | CVVAGGSYNEQFF
TRBJ2-1 | TRBV6-5 | . | . | 15 | TGTGCCAGCAGTTACCTGGGGTTAGGCTACAATGAGCAGTTCTTC | CASSYLGLGYNEQFF
TRBJ2-7 | TRBV9 | TRBD1 | . | 14 | TGTGCCAGCAGCGCCGGGACAGCCAACTACGAGCAGTACTTC | CASSAGTANYEQYF
TRBJ1-5 | TRBV20-1 | TRBD1 | . | 16 | TGCAGTGCCGAGGGACAGGGGGCGCGGGACAATCAGCCCCAGCATTTT | CSAEGQGARDNQPQHF
TRBJ1-2 | TRBV7-2 | . | few | 11 | TGTGCCAGCAGCTCCCTTGTCGGCTACACCTTC | CASSSLVGYTF
TRBJ1-2 | TRBV6-2/TRBV6-3 | TRBD1 | . | 14 | TGTGCCAGCAGCCTGGACAGGGTCAAAGGTGGCTACACCTTC | CASSLDRVKGGYTF
TRBJ2-5 | TRBV5-8 | TRBD1 | . | 15 | TGTGCCAGCAGCCAACTGACAGGGGTCGGGGAGACCCAGTACTTC | CASSQLTGVGETQYF
TRBJ1-2 | TRBV7-2 | TRBD1 | . | 17 | TGTGCCAGCAGCGCCGGGACAGGGACGGGGATGCACTATGGCTACACCTTC | CASSAGTGTGMHYGYTF
TRBJ2-1 | TRBV20-1 | . | . | 11 | TGCAGTGCTAGAGATCTGAATGAGCAGTTCTTC | CSARDLNEQFF
TRBJ2-7 | TRBV6-5 | . | . | 13 | TGTGCCAGCAGTTACGAGGGGGGTTTAGTGCAGTACTTC | CASSYEGGLVQYF
TRBJ1-2 | TRBV20-1 | TRBD1 | few | 13 | TGCAGTGCAACGACAGGGAGCACATTCGGCTACACCTTC | CSATTGSTFGYTF
TRBJ2-5 | TRBV7-2 | . | once | 14 | TGTGCCAGCAGCTTAGGGGCGGGCGGAGAGACCCAGTACTTC | CASSLGAGGETQYF
TRBJ2-2 | TRBV28 | . | . | 13 | TGTGCCGTAAGGGAGATTAACACCGGGGAGCTGTTTTTT | CAVREINTGELFF
TRBJ2-5 | TRBV19 | . | . | 14 | TGTGCCAGTAGTATGAGGTGGGAGAAAGAGACCCAGTACTTC | CASSMRWEKETQYF
TRBJ2-3 | TRBV7-8 | . | . | 16 | TGTGCCAGCAGCTTAGTCGCAGGGGAGGATACAGATACGCAGTATTTT | CASSLVAGEDTDTQYF
TRBJ2-2 | TRBV27 | . | few | 13 | TGTGCCAGCACGTCGTTGAACACCGGGGAGCTGTTTTTT | CASTSLNTGELFF
TRBJ1-2 | TRBV27 | . | . | 15 | TGTGCCAGCACCCGCCGGGCCTCAATTAACTATGGCTACACCTTC | CASTRRASINYGYTF
TRBJ2-2 | TRBV6-2/TRBV6-3 | . | . | 14 | TGTGCCAGCAGTTACCTAGGGACTGTCGGGGAGCTGTTTTTT | CASSYLGTVGELFF
TRBJ2-3 | TRBV7-8 | . | . | 14 | TGTGCCAGCAGCAATATGCTTCTGGCAGATACGCAGTATTTT | CASSNMLLADTQYF
TRBJ2-7 | TRBV27 | . | few | 17 | TGTGCCAGCAGTTTATCGAAATCGGCTAGTCTGGGCTACGAGCAGTACTTC | CASSLSKSASLGYEQYF
TRBJ2-1 | TRBV7-2 | . | . | 15 | TGTGCCAGCAGCTTAGAACGGCGGTACAGCAATGAGCAGTTCTTC | CASSLERRYSNEQFF
TRBJ2-7 | TRBV20-1 | . | few | 19 | TGCAGTGCTGGCGGGGAACGCGGGCGGGGCATCTCAAGAGGCTACGAGCAGTACTTC | CSAGGERGRGISRGYEQYF
TRBJ1-6 | TRBV6-1 | . | . | 14 | TGTGCCAGCAGTGGAAAGGACACAAAATCACCCCTCCACTTT | CASSGKDTKSPLHF
TRBJ2-1 | TRBV4-3 | TRBD1 | . | 13 | TGCACCAGCAGCCAGCACAGGGGCTATCAGCAGTTCTTC | CTSSQHRGYQQFF
TRBJ2-2 | TRBV7-3 | TRBD1 | . | 15 | TGTGCCAGCAGCCCCCAGACAGGGTTGGGCGGGGAGCTGTTTTTT | CASSPQTGLGGELFF
TRBJ1-6 | TRBV19 | . | . | 14 | TGTGCCAGTAGTAGGGAGGCCTATAATTCACCCCTCCACTTT | CASSREAYNSPLHF
TRBJ1-5 | TRBV12-3/TRBV12-4 | . | . | 13 | TGTGCCAGCAGTTTAGGCAGCCGTGAGCCCCAGCATTTT | CASSLGSREPQHF
TRBJ1-5 | TRBV10-3 | . | . | 16 | TGTGCCTCCCAAGACATTCGAAAAGGGAGCAATCAGCCCCAGCATTTT | CASQDIRKGSNQPQHF
TRBJ1-2 | TRBV7-2 | . | . | 13 | TGTGCCAGCAGCCCCCCCAGTCGCTATGGCTACACCTTC | CASSPPSRYGYTF
TRBJ1-2 | TRBV27 | TRBD1 | few | 15 | TGTGCCAGCAGTTTAGCCCGGGACAGGGGGCATGGCTACACCTTC | CASSLARDRGHGYTF
TRBJ1-6 | TRBV28 | . | . | 16 | TGTGCCAGCAGTCTCCCGACCTCAGGAGTCAATTCACCCCTCCACTTT | CASSLPTSGVNSPLHF
TRBJ2-5 | TRBV7-8 | TRBD2 | few | 18 | TGTGCCAGCAGCTTAGATTGGCTAGCGGGGAAGCAACAAGAGACCCAGTACTTC | CASSLDWLAGKQQETQYF
TRBJ2-3 | TRBV4-3 | TRBD1 | . | 15 | TGCGCCAGCAGCCAGACAGGGGCGGGTCCAGATACGCAGTATTTT | CASSQTGAGPDTQYF
TRBJ2-5 | TRBV12-5 | TRBD1 | few | 16 | TGTGCTAGTGGTTTCGCCGGGACAGGGGTCCAAGAGACCCAGTACTTC | CASGFAGTGVQETQYF
TRBJ2-2 | TRBV15 | . | few | 13 | TGTGCCACCAGCAGAGGACAGACCGGGGAGCTGTTTTTT | CATSRGQTGELFF
TRBJ2-7 | TRBV25-1 | . | . | 12 | TGTGCCAGCAGTGAGCAGGAGGCCGAGCAGTACTTC | CASSEQEAEQYF
TRBJ2-5 | TRBV15 | . | few | 13 | TGTGCCACCAGCAGAGATTTAGGCAAGACCCAGTACTTC | CATSRDLGKTQYF
TRBJ1-1 | TRBV7-9 | TRBD1 | once | 12 | TGTGCCAGCAGCTCCAGGGGGGCTGAAGCTTTCTTT | CASSSRGAEAFF
TRBJ2-7 | TRBV28 | TRBD2 | . | 15 | TGTGCCAGCAGTTTTTTTGGGGCAGGGAGGGACGAGCAGTACTTC | CASSFFGAGRDEQYF